This T cell receptor (beta chain) was profiled in a study of cytomegalovirus exposure and HLA in healthy donors. On the study more broadly: In terms of ancestry, the Caucasian-associated cluster contained around four fifths of the roughly 400 genotyped donors.

The PCR made use of 60 Vbeta and 13 Jbeta primers. Sequenced by immunoSEQ multiplex PCR; TCRdb stores in-frame clones only, minus some. Seen here are some 150,000 clones, 70% to 80% observed once, and the top ten hold over 1.1%. Trimming took 2 bases from V and 1 from J, leaving 8 bases between them. The CDR3 has 14 amino acids. Germline loops: CDR1 SGHTA, CDR2 FQGNSA. Input material: PBMCs. J is TRBJ1-1 and V is TRBV7-2; no clear D gene. The sequence was collected from a man in his fifties or sixties in good health and CMV-seronegative. CDR3 in amino acids: CASSLQLPNTEAFF. CDR3 nucleotide sequence: TGTGCCAGCAGCTTACAACTCCCGAACACTGAAGCTTTCTTT.